The entry that follows covers one T cell receptor (beta chain) sequence. This clone was seen only a few times. Its recognized antigen is unknown. Qualities for individual bases were not recorded, and no much larger clone is one base off. Measured from the cysteine to the phenylalanine, the CDR3 is 15 residues long. The kept DNA is CDR3 alone, 45 bases in frame from the first base. Sequences MNHEY (CDR1) and SVGAGI (CDR2) are obtained from the germline V gene. Germline trimming: 5 bases from V, 8 bases from J; junction bases outside gene matches: 8. The immunoSEQ Assay, a bias-controlled multiplex PCR, was used to amplify TCRbeta CDR3 regions from genomic DNA. The published analysis was carried out like this. The number of nucleated cells in each sample was estimated by amplification of reference gene primers within the assay. To quantify the absolute abundance of each unique TCRbeta CDR3 rearrangement, sequence reads were collapsed and filtered. For each sample, productive Simpson clonality was calculated by taking the square root of Simpson's diversity index across productive rearrangements. In TCRdb, the immuneACCESS table is reduced to in-frame sequences with V and J assigned. These tables do not hold every clone; where another copy was compared, an unresolved V gene accounts for under half, and the others remain unexplained. The V and J calls and clone size come from that table; D and trimming were worked out from the DNA. In all, the sample holds just over 95,000 clones, and about nine tenths of those were seen once. The top ten clonotypes cover 5% to 5.5% of the sample.

The sample originates from a study of blood T cell repertoires in COVID-19 (dated by TCRdb to 2020 to 2021). For the wider study: Samples from collaborators originated in the United States, Italy and Spain and spanned both the acute and convalescent phases of COVID-19. Samples were obtained from the ongoing ImmuneRACE study (first 160 participants) and from about 1,300 subjects provided by 6 global collaborators. The prospective study material was composed of cDNA or gDNA derived from T cells, B-cell-depleted T cells, or PBMCs. Where available, HLA class I and class II types were taken from metadata supplied by the sample provider and were not determined by assay-based typing. Nearly every sample came with metadata listing a de-identified subject ID, COVID-19 status, age in years and sex. The repertoires were made available in a free public database intended to serve as a resource for research on the immune response to SARS-CoV-2. Deeply sampled blood TCRbeta repertoires from subjects exposed to, actively infected with, or recovered from COVID-19 were included in the dataset. What the authors observed across the whole study: Clinical and demographic metadata were provided uncurated, with the amount varying by source and participant.

Whole blood was collected in K2EDTA tubes by collaborating institutions according to the institutions' own protocols. For TCRbeta analysis, collaborator samples were shipped as frozen whole blood, as isolated PBMCs, or as DNA extracted from either sample type. The receptor's source is a man over 45 with acute or convalescent COVID-19. The material sequenced was peripheral blood. The rearranged segments are TRBV6-5 and TRBJ1-6; 8 bases in the middle match TRBD1. For the CDR3, the sequence is CASSTDRGRHSPLHF. DNA sequence: TGTGCCAGCAGTACCGACAGGGGCCGGCATTCACCCCTCCACTTT.